This TCR beta chain was observed in a study of blood T cell repertoires in COVID-19. Study-wide background: Sources were T cells, B-cell-depleted T cells, or PBMCs; the material itself was cDNA or gDNA.

Participants were aged about 18 to 90 years, lived in around 25 US areas, and enrolled virtually. Each participant's cohort was designated according to participant-reported clinical history. Assay: immunoSEQ multiplex PCR; the TCRdb copy retains only in-frame clones and omits some. The data contain approximately 130,000 clones, 65% to 90% of them seen just once; the ten biggest clones take up around 2.5%. This CDR3 comprises 17 residues. J lost 4 bases, V lost 5 bases, and 16 bases had no gene match. In germline, CDR1 is SGHRS, CDR2 YFSETQ. The V gene is TRBV5-1, the J gene TRBJ2-5; 8 nucleotides match TRBD2. The receptor comes from a woman in her fifties or sixties who had recovered from COVID-19. Sequences were obtained from PBMCs or T cells enriched from blood (not recorded which). As DNA, the CDR3 is TGCGCCAGCAGGCGGGGGGCTGTCGGTAGCGGCTCAGAGACCCAGTACTTC. It is translated as CASRRGAVGSGSETQYF. Drawing the rest from reference TRBV5-1 and TRBJ2-5, the complete variable domain is KAGVTQTPRYLIKTRGQQVTLSCSPISGHRSVSWYQQTPGQGLQFLFEYFSETQRNKGNFPGRFSGRQFSNSRSEMNVSTLELGDSALYLCASRRGAVGSGSETQYFGPGTRLLVL.